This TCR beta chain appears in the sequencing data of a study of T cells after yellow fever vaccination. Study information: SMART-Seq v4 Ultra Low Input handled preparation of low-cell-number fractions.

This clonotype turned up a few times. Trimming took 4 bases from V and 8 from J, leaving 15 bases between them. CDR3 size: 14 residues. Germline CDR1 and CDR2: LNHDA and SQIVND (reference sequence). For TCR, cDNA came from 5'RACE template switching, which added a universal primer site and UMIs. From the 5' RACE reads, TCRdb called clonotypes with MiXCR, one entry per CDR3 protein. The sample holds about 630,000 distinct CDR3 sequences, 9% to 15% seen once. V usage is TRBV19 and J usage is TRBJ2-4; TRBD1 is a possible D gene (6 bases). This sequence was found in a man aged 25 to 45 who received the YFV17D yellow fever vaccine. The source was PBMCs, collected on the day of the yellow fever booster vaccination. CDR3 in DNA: TGTGCCAGTAGTACGTATGACAGGTCCGACATTCAGTACTTC. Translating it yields CASSTYDRSDIQYF. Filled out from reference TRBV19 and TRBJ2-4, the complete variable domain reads DGGITQSPKYLFRKEGQNVTLSCEQNLNHDAMYWYRQDPGQGLRLIYYSQIVNDFQKGDIAEGYSVSREKKESFPLTVTSAQKNPTAFYLCASSTYDRSDIQYFGAGTRLSVL.